This T cell receptor (beta chain) was found in a study of T cell repertoires in cytomegalovirus infection. The CDR3 has 15 amino acids. Deletions cut 4 bases from V and 0 bases from J, with 10 bases between. Per the germline V gene, CDR1 is SGHVS and CDR2 is FQNEAQ. There are a few counts of this clonotype. Its antigen remains unknown. TCRdb ran MiXCR on the reads and lists one entry per CDR3 protein. This sample carries over 45,000 distinct CDR3 sequences, about 18% of them seen once, and the ten largest clones take approximately 26%. This receptor was obtained from a human donor in good health (CMV status not recorded). Some clones in this sample may be carry-over from other donors' samples. This chain uses TRBV7-8 with TRBJ1-5, with unresolved D. The specimen comprised CD8+ T cells from cultured PBMCs, sampled from culture after CMV antigen stimulation. The CDR3, as DNA: TGTGCCAGCAGCTCGACACCATATAGCAATCAGCCCCAGCATTTT. Protein: CASSSTPYSNQPQHF. The variable domain in full, with the rest retrieved from reference TRBV7-8 and TRBJ1-5, is GAGVSQSPRYKVAKRGQDVALRCDPISGHVSLFWYQQALGQGPEFLTYFQNEAQLDKSGLPSDRFFAERPEGSVSTLKIQRTQQEDSAVYLCASSSTPYSNQPQHFGDGTRLSIL.